This is a list of T cell receptor beta chains from one sample in a study of cytomegalovirus exposure and HLA in healthy donors. The method was immunoSEQ multiplex PCR; TCRdb's version includes in-frame clones alone and lacks a portion of them. Among roughly 100,000 clones listed, about three quarters were seen once. Sequencing was done on a sample of PBMCs. These receptor sequences come from a woman in her thirties or forties in good health and CMV-seropositive. The CDR3 runs from the conserved cysteine through the conserved F or W. The D gene is left open where the match is weak. Clone size appears in some rows only: once, few, many, or a class for an expanded clone.

CDR3 protein: CASSVRPGQDGYEQFF
CDR3 DNA: TGTGCCAGCAGCGTACGTCCGGGACAGGATGGTTATGAGCAGTTCTTC
J gene: TRBJ2-1
D gene: TRBD1
clone size: few
V gene: TRBV9

CDR3 protein: CATGTSGRASIGELFF
CDR3 DNA: TGCGCCACCGGGACTAGCGGGAGGGCGTCGATCGGGGAGCTGTTTTTT
J gene: TRBJ2-2
D gene: TRBD2
clone size: NA
V gene: TRBV10-1

CDR3 protein: CASSSGLIAYEQYF
CDR3 DNA: TGTGCCAGCAGTTCAGGACTCATCGCCTACGAGCAGTACTTC
J gene: TRBJ2-7
D gene: NA
clone size: NA
V gene: TRBV2

CDR3 protein: CASSPSRRTSFGKLFF
CDR3 DNA: TGTGCCAGCAGTCCATCCCGCCGGACTAGTTTTGGTAAACTGTTTTTT
J gene: TRBJ1-4
D gene: NA
clone size: NA
V gene: TRBV27

CDR3 protein: CASSSDGRRAAGVYF
CDR3 DNA: TGTGCCAGCAGCTCGGACGGACGACGCGCCGCCGGGGTGTACTTC
J gene: TRBJ2-7
D gene: NA
clone size: few
V gene: TRBV5-4

CDR3 protein: CASSVAERYNEQFF
CDR3 DNA: TGTGCCAGCAGCGTAGCTGAGAGGTACAATGAGCAGTTCTTC
J gene: TRBJ2-1
D gene: NA
clone size: NA
V gene: TRBV9

CDR3 protein: CASSLAFEGAGYGYTF
CDR3 DNA: TGTGCCAGCAGCTTGGCATTCGAGGGGGCGGGCTATGGCTACACCTTC
J gene: TRBJ1-2
D gene: TRBD1
clone size: NA
V gene: TRBV5-4

CDR3 protein: CASSEIENSYSNQPQHF
CDR3 DNA: TGTGCCAGCAGTGAAATAGAAAACAGCTATAGCAATCAGCCCCAGCATTTT
J gene: TRBJ1-5
D gene: NA
clone size: NA
V gene: TRBV6-4

CDR3 protein: CASSFGGGEIYNEQFF
CDR3 DNA: TGTGCCAGCAGTTTCGGGGGAGGGGAAATCTACAATGAGCAGTTCTTC
J gene: TRBJ2-1
D gene: TRBD2
clone size: NA
V gene: TRBV28

CDR3 protein: CATSSPEAGGLRDTQYF
CDR3 DNA: TGTGCCACCAGCAGTCCGGAAGCGGGGGGGCTTAGAGATACGCAGTATTTT
J gene: TRBJ2-3
D gene: TRBD2
clone size: NA
V gene: TRBV15

CDR3 protein: CASSLGTDGSPLHF
CDR3 DNA: TGTGCCAGCAGCCTGGGGACAGACGGTTCACCCCTCCACTTT
J gene: TRBJ1-6
D gene: TRBD1
clone size: NA
V gene: TRBV7-9

CDR3 protein: CASSVGRAYEQYF
CDR3 DNA: TGTGCCAGCAGTGTCGGCAGGGCATACGAGCAGTACTTC
J gene: TRBJ2-7
D gene: NA
clone size: few
V gene: TRBV2

CDR3 protein: CASSQEQGKIWGLNSPLHF
CDR3 DNA: TGCGCCAGCAGCCAAGAACAGGGAAAGATCTGGGGGCTTAATTCACCCCTCCACTTT
J gene: TRBJ1-6
D gene: NA
clone size: NA
V gene: TRBV4-3

CDR3 protein: CASSWLGGDNEQFF
CDR3 DNA: TGTGCCAGCAGCTGGCTGGGAGGGGACAATGAGCAGTTCTTC
J gene: TRBJ2-1
D gene: TRBD2
clone size: NA
V gene: TRBV7-9

CDR3 protein: CASSYFSGVTNEKLFF
CDR3 DNA: TGTGCCAGCAGTTACTTTTCGGGGGTAACTAATGAAAAACTGTTTTTT
J gene: TRBJ1-4
D gene: NA
clone size: once
V gene: TRBV6-5

CDR3 protein: CASSLAPTSGGATGELFF
CDR3 DNA: TGTGCCAGCAGCTTAGCCCCAACTAGCGGGGGGGCAACCGGGGAGCTGTTTTTT
J gene: TRBJ2-2
D gene: TRBD2
clone size: NA
V gene: TRBV11-2

CDR3 protein: CSARGSEAFF
CDR3 DNA: TGCAGTGCCCGGGGGTCTGAAGCTTTCTTT
J gene: TRBJ1-1
D gene: NA
clone size: NA
V gene: TRBV20-1

CDR3 protein: CASSQGLAGEYF
CDR3 DNA: TGTGCCAGCAGTCAGGGACTAGCGGGGGAGTATTTT
J gene: TRBJ2-3
D gene: TRBD2
clone size: NA
V gene: TRBV27

CDR3 protein: CASSQGAGGFYNEQFF
CDR3 DNA: TGCGCCAGCAGCCAGGGAGCGGGGGGATTCTACAATGAGCAGTTCTTC
J gene: TRBJ2-1
D gene: TRBD2
clone size: few
V gene: TRBV4-3

CDR3 protein: CASSITGGNEQYF
CDR3 DNA: TGTGCCAGTAGTATCACAGGGGGGAACGAGCAGTACTTC
J gene: TRBJ2-7
D gene: TRBD1
clone size: NA
V gene: TRBV19

CDR3 protein: CASRGQREAFF
CDR3 DNA: TGTGCCAGCAGGGGACAGCGAGAAGCTTTCTTT
J gene: TRBJ1-1
D gene: TRBD1
clone size: NA
V gene: TRBV27

CDR3 protein: CASSLRDFAGRAPLHF
CDR3 DNA: TGTGCCAGCAGCTTAAGGGACTTTGCGGGTCGAGCACCCCTCCACTTT
J gene: TRBJ1-6
D gene: NA
clone size: NA
V gene: TRBV13

CDR3 protein: CASNYRAGSSPGNGYTF
CDR3 DNA: TGTGCCTCCAACTACCGGGCGGGATCCTCTCCGGGCAATGGCTACACCTTC
J gene: TRBJ1-2
D gene: NA
clone size: NA
V gene: TRBV10-3

CDR3 protein: CASHSEREGTYEQYF
CDR3 DNA: TGTGCCAGCCATAGTGAACGGGAGGGCACCTACGAGCAGTACTTC
J gene: TRBJ2-7
D gene: TRBD2
clone size: NA
V gene: TRBV28

CDR3 protein: CASSQTGGSNQPQHF
CDR3 DNA: TGCGCCAGCAGCCAGACAGGTGGTAGCAATCAGCCCCAGCATTTT
J gene: TRBJ1-5
D gene: NA
clone size: NA
V gene: TRBV4-1

CDR3 protein: CASMVANTQYF
CDR3 DNA: TGTGCCAGCATGGTCGCTAATACGCAGTATTTT
J gene: TRBJ2-3
D gene: NA
clone size: NA
V gene: TRBV6-5

CDR3 protein: CASSQGQGANQPQHF
CDR3 DNA: TGCGCCAGCAGCCAAGGACAGGGGGCAAATCAGCCCCAGCATTTT
J gene: TRBJ1-5
D gene: TRBD1
clone size: NA
V gene: TRBV5-1

CDR3 protein: CASSQGQGVDEKLFF
CDR3 DNA: TGTGCCAGCAGCCAAGGACAGGGGGTGGACGAAAAACTGTTTTTT
J gene: TRBJ1-4
D gene: TRBD1
clone size: NA
V gene: TRBV14

CDR3 protein: CASSLFTAGANVLTF
CDR3 DNA: TGCGCCAGCAGCTTGTTTACGGCTGGGGCCAACGTCCTGACTTTC
J gene: TRBJ2-6
D gene: NA
clone size: few
V gene: TRBV5-1

CDR3 protein: CASNPGTVNHYNSPLHF
CDR3 DNA: TGCGCCAGCAATCCTGGGACAGTGAATCACTATAATTCACCCCTCCACTTT
J gene: TRBJ1-6
D gene: TRBD1
clone size: NA
V gene: TRBV5-1

CDR3 protein: CSAGLAYEQYF
CDR3 DNA: TGCAGTGCCGGACTAGCCTACGAGCAGTACTTC
J gene: TRBJ2-7
D gene: TRBD2
clone size: NA
V gene: TRBV20-1

CDR3 protein: CASSLSREMNTEAFF
CDR3 DNA: TGCGCCAGCAGCTTATCCAGGGAAATGAACACTGAAGCTTTCTTT
J gene: TRBJ1-1
D gene: NA
clone size: NA
V gene: TRBV5-1

CDR3 protein: CASSLILARGEQYF
CDR3 DNA: TGTGCCAGCAGCTTAATCCTGGCCCGTGGCGAGCAGTACTTC
J gene: TRBJ2-7
D gene: NA
clone size: NA
V gene: TRBV7-2

CDR3 protein: CASNGGQGYGYTF
CDR3 DNA: TGTGCCAGCAATGGGGGACAGGGCTATGGCTACACCTTC
J gene: TRBJ1-2
D gene: TRBD1
clone size: NA
V gene: TRBV27

CDR3 protein: CSVETYDSNTGELFF
CDR3 DNA: TGCAGCGTTGAAACGTACGACTCGAACACCGGGGAGCTGTTTTTT
J gene: TRBJ2-2
D gene: NA
clone size: NA
V gene: TRBV29-1

CDR3 protein: CASSSLLRGRGAFF
CDR3 DNA: TGTGCCAGCAGCTCACTCCTAAGAGGGAGGGGAGCTTTCTTT
J gene: TRBJ1-1
D gene: NA
clone size: once
V gene: TRBV13

CDR3 protein: CASSLNIASSYNSPLHF
CDR3 DNA: TGTGCCAGCAGCTTGAATATTGCGAGCTCCTATAATTCACCCCTCCACTTT
J gene: TRBJ1-6
D gene: NA
clone size: NA
V gene: TRBV5-5

CDR3 protein: CASRTGGPTYEQYF
CDR3 DNA: TGTGCCAGTAGGACGGGGGGGCCTACCTACGAGCAGTACTTC
J gene: TRBJ2-7
D gene: TRBD2
clone size: NA
V gene: TRBV19

CDR3 protein: CSEIGTSLDTQYF
CDR3 DNA: TGCAGCGAGATAGGGACTAGCCTTGATACGCAGTATTTT
J gene: TRBJ2-3
D gene: TRBD2
clone size: NA
V gene: TRBV29-1